This T cell receptor beta chain is from a study of healthy donors' naive CD4 and CD8 T cells (dated by TCRdb to between 2015 and 2017). Context from the whole study: Donors were selected to cover three age groups (20-25, 40-50 and 60-70 years, several each), with a mean age of 44, and half of the donors were female. For TCR alpha, a new primer set covering all functional IMGT alpha gene variants was designed, and the rest of the protocol matched the beta-chain workflow. To check how TCR variation relates to lineage commitment, the researchers sequenced rearranged TCR alpha and beta chains taken from naive CD4+ and CD8+ T cells. The peripheral blood mononuclear cells came from 15 to 20 individuals who were healthy and unrelated. The donors were HLA-typed by sequencing at HLA-A, -B, -C, -DRB1, -DQB1 and -DPB1, using the SBTexcellerator protocol, an ABI3130xl analyzer and SBTengine software.

This clonotype turned up a few times. The specificity of this receptor is unknown. Within one base of it there is no much larger clone, and no base qualities were kept. CDR3 length: 14 amino acids, cysteine to phenylalanine. The entry retains the CDR3 DNA only, 42 bases that are in frame from base 1. CDR1 and CDR2, looked up from the germline V gene (reference sequence), are LNHDA and SQIVND. For this chain, trimming is 10 bases at the V end and 2 bases at the J end, and the number of junction bases without a gene match is 9. General conclusions and limits of the study: Alpha and beta chains were sequenced in bulk and could not be paired, so combined chain effects were not evaluated. Around 13% of the variance in CD4/CD8 propensity appeared to be explained jointly by V genes, J genes and CDR3 charge, in a largely additive manner. Possible repertoire bias arising from homeostatic proliferation of naive T cells was not directly addressed. In both chains, CD4+ lineage was associated with a positively charged CDR3, and CD8+ lineage was associated with a negatively charged CDR3. Most V and J gene segments were reportedly biased between naive CD4+ and CD8+ cells, consistently across donors and independent of HLA genotype.

Cells with a CD4+CD8-CD45RO-CD45RA+ profile were isolated by FACS and defined as naive CD4+ T cells, and those with a CD8+CD4-CD45RA+CD27bright profile were defined as naive CD8+ T cells. The antibodies used for sorting targeted CD4 (RPA-T4), CD8 (SK1), CD27 (O323), CD45RA (HI100) and CD45RO (UCHL1). The sequencer was a 454 GS FLX Titanium. A previously published linear amplification protocol was used to construct TCR libraries from 500 ng of total RNA. Sequencing was carried out on the Roche/454 Genome Sequencer using Titanium chemistry. Processing in the source paper ran as follows. A total of 78,498 rearranged TCR alpha transcripts were sequenced from about 5 of the healthy donors. Duplicate transcripts were dropped, and unique TCR clonotypes were identified by the CDR3 junction according to IMGT nomenclature. Using logistic regression in R 2.13.0, the researchers modeled CD4 versus CD8 status as a function of V and J genes, with an adjustment for donor effects and a Bonferroni correction for multiple testing. Through fastp at Q25 and MiXCR, TCRdb rebuilt clones from the public reads, retaining in-frame beta chains. Identical CDR3 proteins give one entry, which carries the most common genes and DNA. The V and J calls, along with clone size, are taken from TCRdb and not from the paper's own processing. The sample records approximately 180,000 distinct CDR3 sequences, about 74% of which are singletons. Of the sample, approximately 2.5% falls within the top ten clones.

The chain couples TRBV19 to TRBJ2-7, with 9 bases in between that match TRBD1. The receptor was isolated from a pool of human donors in good health; the sample pools cells from several healthy donors. Sequenced material: naive CD4+ and CD8+ T cells sorted from blood, pooled from several donors. The sample's cell subset or site label, in plain terms: FACS-sorted naive CD4+ (CD45RO-CD45RA+) and naive CD8+ (CD45RA+CD27bright) T cells. This receptor carries the CDR3 CATAPGQGPYEQYF. The nucleotides are TGTGCCACCGCCCCGGGACAGGGACCCTACGAGCAGTACTTC. When the CDR3 is completed using the reference TRBV19 and TRBJ2-7 genes on either side, the full variable domain is DGGITQSPKYLFRKEGQNVTLSCEQNLNHDAMYWYRQDPGQGLRLIYYSQIVNDFQKGDIAEGYSVSREKKESFPLTVTSAQKNPTAFYLCATAPGQGPYEQYFGPGTRLTVT.